The 24 T cell receptor beta chains given below trace back to one sample, sequenced in a study of glioma-infiltrating T cells. Using RNA template, CDR3s of TCR alpha and beta were amplified with iRepertoire arm-PCR. Each CDR3 protein is one row after TCRdb ran MiXCR on the multiplex PCR reads. The sample shows under 200,000 distinct CDR3 sequences, about 46% of them seen only once. The source material was glioma tissue, nonneoplastic brain tissue, or PBMCs (not recorded which). Receptors originate from a human donor with low-grade glioma or glioblastoma, undergoing nonglioma brain surgery, or in good health (not recorded which).

On this clonotype itself: A read error is possible here, since a much larger clone lies one base away. This chain uses TRBV7-6 with TRBJ2-1; 7 nucleotides align to TRBD1. The CDR3 totals 14 residues. V lost 5 bases and J lost 6; bases outside the gene matches: 7. Germline-derived CDR1 and CDR2 are SGHVS and FNYEAQ. Written as DNA, the CDR3 is TGTGCCAGCAGCGAGGGACAGTGTAGCAATGAGCAGTTCTTC. Encoded protein: CASSEGQCSNEQFF.

This clonotype showed up many times. V and J are TRBV6-6 and TRBJ2-1, with 7 bases fitting TRBD2. Germline-derived CDR1 and CDR2 are MNHNY and SVGAGI (reference sequence). J lost 8 bases, V lost 0 bases, and 4 bases had no gene match. The CDR3 loop spans 14 amino acids. The CDR3 sequence: CASSYSGGIDEQFF. DNA of the CDR3: TGTGCCAGCAGTTACTCGGGGGGGATAGATGAGCAGTTCTTC.

This clonotype came up many times. The V gene is TRBV20-1, the J gene TRBJ1-5; tentative D call: TRBD1 (5 bases). Trimming removed 5 bases from V and 4 bases from J, with 15 bases in between. Germline-derived CDR1 and CDR2 are DFQATT and SNEGSKA (reference sequence). The CDR3 is made up of 14 amino acids. DNA for the CDR3: TGCAGTGCTCGGGGCTCCGTAAGGAATCAGCCCCAGCATTTT. Translated, it gives CSARGSVRNQPQHF.

This clonotype was counted ten times or more. The CDR3 here is CASSDTGRFMNTEAFF. The CDR3, as DNA: TGTGCCAGCAGTGACACAGGGCGCTTTATGAACACTGAAGCTTTCTTT. V usage is TRBV2 and J usage is TRBJ1-1, with D possibly matching TRBD1 (6 bases). Germline lookup yields CDR1 SNHLY and CDR2 FYNNEI. Trimming took off 3 bases at V and 0 bases at J, with 14 bases between the two ends. The CDR3 is made up of 16 amino acids.

This clonotype was observed at least ten times. V is TRBV11-2 and J is TRBJ1-1, with D hard to call. Germline loops: CDR1 SGHAT, CDR2 FQNNGV. The CDR3 spans 13 residues. Deletions cut 0 bases from V and 3 bases from J, with 5 bases between. CDR3: CASSLELYTEAFF. DNA for the CDR3: TGTGCCAGCAGCTTAGAACTGTACACTGAAGCTTTCTTT.

This clonotype appeared many times. The chain is built from TRBV3-1 and TRBJ2-1; D gene uncertain. Germline CDR1 LGHDT, CDR2 YNNKEL (reference sequence). Trimming stripped 4 bases from V and 0 bases from J, with 7 bases between. CDR3 length: 14 amino acids. CDR3 bases: TGTGCCAGCAGCCTAATAAGCTCCTACAATGAGCAGTTCTTC. This translates into CASSLISSYNEQFF.

In this sample, this clonotype turned up a few times. V is TRBV25-1 and J is TRBJ1-2; a possible D gene is TRBD1 (6 bases). Germline-derived CDR1 and CDR2 are MGHDK and SYGVNS. V lost 2 bases and J lost 4, with 8 bases in between. The CDR3 runs 13 residues. DNA of the CDR3: TGTGCCAGCAGTGAAGAAGGGGGCTATGGCTACACCTTC. Translation gives CASSEEGGYGYTF.

This clonotype occurred many times. The CDR3 DNA follows: TGTGCCAGCAGGTCGGGGACGGGTGGCTACACCTTC. Protein sequence: CASRSGTGGYTF. This rearrangement joins TRBV7-2 to TRBJ1-2; the D gene is possibly TRBD1 (5 bases). This CDR3 is 12 amino acids long. Trimming removed 6 bases at V and 7 bases at J, with 12 bases between. CDR1 and CDR2 (germline): SGHTA, FQGNSA.

As concerns this clonotype: This sequence may be a read error, since a much larger clone differs from it by one base. This chain joins TRBV10-3 and TRBJ2-7, with D perhaps matching TRBD1 (6 bases). V gave up 8 bases and J gave up 4 bases, with 12 bases separating them. This CDR3 region has 12 residues. Germline CDR1 ENHRY, CDR2 SYGVKD. The CDR3 nucleotides are TGTGCCATCGTGGACAGCGAATACGAGCAGTACTTC. This encodes CAIVDSEYEQYF.

As to this clonotype: One junction end does not reproduce the germline sequence, and a read error may be involved. V gene TRBV28 combines with J gene TRBJ1-1; D ambiguous. The germline V gene has CDR1 MDHEN and CDR2 SYDVKM. The CDR3 totals 13 residues. CDR3 DNA: TGTGCCAGCAGCAGAGTTAGGAACACTAAAGCTTTCTTT. This gives the protein CASSRVRNTKAFF.

In regard to this clonotype: Just one base apart from a much larger clone, this may be a read error. V gene TRBV14 combines with J gene TRBJ2-3; D not resolved. CDR3 size: 14 residues. Germline V gives CDR1 SGHDN, CDR2 FVKESK. The CDR3 loop reads CASSQGIISDTKYF. Here the CDR3 DNA reads TGTGCCAGCAGCCAAGGAATTATATCGGATACGAAGTATTTT.

This clonotype was seen at least ten times. The V and J genes are TRBV7-2 and TRBJ1-1, with a possible D match to TRBD1 (6 bases). The V gene lost 2 bases and the J gene lost 2 bases, with 15 bases spanning the gap. CDR1 and CDR2 from the germline V gene are SGHTA and FQGNSA. The CDR3 is made up of 16 amino acids. CDR3 coding DNA: TGTGCCAGCAGCTTACACCGAGGGGGGGTTAACACTGAAGCTTTCTTT. Its translation is CASSLHRGGVNTEAFF.

The chain uses TRBV6-4 and TRBJ2-1; D is perhaps TRBD2 (5 bases). Germline values: CDR1 MRHNA, CDR2 SNTAGT. This CDR3 spans 17 amino acids. The V and J ends lost 0 bases and 3 bases respectively, with 15 bases between them. Written as DNA, the CDR3 is TGTGCCAGCAGTGACTCCCCCGGCGACTACTACTACAATGAGCAGTTCTTC. The encoded protein is CASSDSPGDYYYNEQFF.

Points on this clonotype: A much larger clonotype is one base distant, so this may be a read error. The chain employs TRBV5-4 and TRBJ2-7; D is perhaps TRBD2 (6 bases). This CDR3 is 15 amino acids long. Germline V CDR1 and CDR2: SGHNT, YYREEE (reference sequence). CDR3 coding DNA: TGTTCCAGCAGCATCGGAGGGCCATCCCTCCAGGAGCAGTACTTC. It specifies CSSSIGGPSLQEQYF.

This clonotype appeared many times. V is TRBV7-2 and J is TRBJ2-1; possible D gene TRBD1, 5 bases. V was clipped by 7 bases and J by 0 bases, with 16 bases between them. CDR1 SGHTA and CDR2 FQGNSA come from the germline V gene. The CDR3 runs 16 residues. In nucleotides, the CDR3 is TGTGCCAGCATAGGGCCCCTGGGGCGCTCCTACAATGAGCAGTTCTTC. Its translation is CASIGPLGRSYNEQFF.

In regard to this clonotype: A much larger clone lies one base from this, so it may be a read error. J is TRBJ2-3 and V is TRBV20-1; the D gene is possibly TRBD2 (6 bases). The CDR3 loop spans 15 amino acids. Trimming took 0 bases from V and 6 from J, leaving 16 bases between them. Germline CDR1 and CDR2: DFQATT and SNEGSKA (reference sequence). CDR3 sequence (DNA): TGCAGTGCTAGAGATCCTGGGACTCCCCACGATACGCAGTATTTT. Encoded protein: CSARDPGTPHDTQYF.

The gene calls are TRBV27 and TRBJ1-6; D gene uncertain. This CDR3 is built from 13 residues. The V and J ends lost 5 bases and 11 bases respectively, with 13 bases between them. Germline V gives CDR1 MNHEY, CDR2 SMNVEV (reference sequence). CDR3 sequence: CASSLLQGTPLHF. The CDR3 DNA reads TGTGCCAGCAGTCTTCTTCAAGGGACACCCCTCCACTTT.

The rearrangement joins TRBV7-9 to TRBJ2-5; D possibly corresponds to TRBD2 (7 bases). V was pared by 4 bases and J by 4 bases, with 16 bases between. This CDR3 is built from 15 residues. CDR1 and CDR2 (germline): SEHNR, FQNEAQ (reference sequence). DNA of the CDR3: TGTGCCAGCAGCTCGGTGCGGGGGCAAGGAGAGACCCAGTACTTC. Its protein is CASSSVRGQGETQYF. The variable domain in full, with the rest retrieved from reference TRBV7-9 and TRBJ2-5, is DTGVSQNPRHKITKRGQNVTFRCDPISEHNRLYWYRQTLGQGPEFLTYFQNEAQLEKSRLLSDRFSAERPKGSFSTLEIQRTEQGDSAMYLCASSSVRGQGETQYFGPGTRLLVL.

In regard to this clonotype: This may arise from a read error, as a much more abundant clone is one base away. The chain recombines TRBV28 with TRBJ2-1; unclear D gene. V was shortened by 10 bases and J by 1 base, with 11 bases between the two germline ends. Per germline, CDR1 MDHEN and CDR2 SYDVKM. This CDR3 comprises 13 residues. CDR3 nucleotides: TGTGCCACCAAGGACCAGTCCTACAATGAGCAGTTCTTC. It specifies CATKDQSYNEQFF.

In regard to this clonotype: A single base separates this from a much larger clone, so it may be a read error. The chain has TRBV28 and TRBJ1-2; weak D call: TRBD1 (5 bases). The CDR3 contains 14 residues. Trimming pared 6 bases from V and 2 bases from J, leaving 13 bases between. From germline, CDR1 is MDHEN and CDR2 SYDVKM. The CDR3 loop is CASSRPGPNYGYTF. The DNA of the CDR3 is TGTGCCAGCAGCCGTCCGGGACCCAACTATGGCTACACCTTC.

The CDR3 DNA reads TGCAGTGCTAGATATGTGGGACCGGGAAGTTTTTTGGCATATACGCAGTATTTT. This encodes CSARYVGPGSFLAYTQYF. This chain connects TRBV20-1 to TRBJ2-3; the D call may be TRBD1 or TRBD2 (5 bases each). The CDR3 totals 18 residues. Trimming stripped 2 bases from V and 7 bases from J, with 28 bases between. Per germline, CDR1 DFQATT and CDR2 SNEGSKA (reference sequence).

The CDR3 DNA is TGTGCCAGTAGTGCGACAGGGTGGGACAATGAGCAGTTCTTC. Protein: CASSATGWDNEQFF. The chain uses TRBV19 and TRBJ2-1; TRBD1 agrees at 7 bases. The germline V gene encodes CDR1 LNHDA and CDR2 SQIVND (reference sequence). The CDR3 has 14 amino acids. J gave up 5 bases and V 5 bases, and 6 bases lay outside the gene matches.

At least ten counts were recorded for this clonotype. V is TRBV28 and J is TRBJ2-5, with D perhaps TRBD1 (6 bases). Germline values: CDR1 MDHEN, CDR2 SYDVKM. CDR3 length equals 14 residues. V was clipped by 5 bases and J by 4 bases, with 14 bases between them. The CDR3 spells CASSRAGDRETQYF. The CDR3 DNA follows: TGTGCCAGCAGTCGAGCAGGGGACCGAGAGACCCAGTACTTC. Supplemented by reference TRBV28 and TRBJ2-5, the full variable domain reads DVKVTQSSRYLVKRTGEKVFLECVQDMDHENMFWYRQDPGLGLRLIYFSYDVKMKEKGDIPEGYSVSREKKERFSLILESASTNQTSMYLCASSRAGDRETQYFGPGTRLLVL.

As regards this clonotype: This may come from a read error, since a much larger clone is one base off. The conserved closing phenylalanine or tryptophan is absent in this CDR3, likely reflecting a read error. This sequence joins TRBV10-3 and TRBJ2-7; TRBD1 or TRBD2 may be the D gene (5 bases each). CDR1 ENHRY and CDR2 SYGVKD come from the germline V gene. The germline V and J ends were trimmed by 4 bases and 6 bases, with 13 bases remaining between them. The CDR3 consists of 13 residues. CDR3 in amino acids: CAISGTSGSEQYL. CDR3 nucleotides: TGTGCCATCAGTGGGACATCGGGATCCGAGCAGTACCTC.